This T cell receptor beta chain was observed in a study of blood T cell repertoires in COVID-19. Across the study: COVID-19 samples, acute and convalescent, were from the United States, Italy and Spain. The cDNA or gDNA used as material had been derived from T cells, B-cell-depleted T cells, or PBMCs.

The authors' processing: Quantification of nucleated cells was approximated via reference gene primer amplification. Profiling relied on immunoSEQ multiplex PCR, and the TCRdb table lists in-frame clones only, not all of them. That table furnishes V, J and clone size, whereas the DNA furnished D and trimming. Among some 220,000 clones listed, more than 65% were seen once. Trimming removed 5 bases at V and 5 bases at J, with 19 bases between. This CDR3 spans 16 amino acids. Per germline, CDR1 LNHDA and CDR2 SQIVND (reference sequence). The receptor was isolated from a middle-aged man with active or convalescent COVID-19. The chain joins TRBV19 to TRBJ1-3, with D tentatively TRBD1 (5 bases). Source material: peripheral blood. The CDR3 loop reads CASSPAEGIRRNTIYF. The CDR3 coding sequence is TGTGCCAGTAGTCCGGCGGAGGGGATTCGTAGAAACACCATATATTTT. The full variable domain, rest sourced from reference TRBV19 and TRBJ1-3, is DGGITQSPKYLFRKEGQNVTLSCEQNLNHDAMYWYRQDPGQGLRLIYYSQIVNDFQKGDIAEGYSVSREKKESFPLTVTSAQKNPTAFYLCASSPAEGIRRNTIYFGEGSWLTVV.